This TCR beta chain came from a study of cytomegalovirus exposure and HLA in healthy donors. Of note for this clone: Its antigen is unknown.

Study-level points and caveats: Presence/absence results assume similar sequencing depth per donor, which may not hold.

This CDR3 comprises 13 residues. Germline values: CDR1 MNHNY, CDR2 SVGAGI (reference sequence). The germline V and J ends were trimmed by 6 bases and 4 bases, with 10 bases remaining between them. Vbeta (60) and Jbeta (13) primers were used in the PCR. TCRdb's copy holds only in-frame clones and misses some; the assay was immunoSEQ multiplex PCR. The table includes over 150,000 clones, 82% detected once. The chain has TRBV6-6 and TRBJ2-1; no firm D call. The sequence was obtained from a middle-aged man in good health and CMV-seropositive. Sequenced sample: PBMCs. The CDR3 is CASRAIAYNEQFF. CDR3 sequence (DNA): TGTGCCAGCAGGGCCATTGCATACAATGAGCAGTTCTTC.